Listed below are T cell receptor beta chains from one sample, sequenced in a study of T cell clonotyping in hematopoietic cell transplantation. The repertoire was sequenced with immunoSEQ multiplex PCR; TCRdb's copy has only in-frame clones and lacks some. There are roughly 24,000 clones in the sample; 75% to 85% occur only once, and 24% lies in the top ten. This specimen was peripheral blood mononuclear cells, taken before stem cell transplant. The origin of the receptors is a woman aged 55-70 years with acute myeloid leukemia. Some clones in this sample may be carry-over from other donors' samples. Each CDR3 is given with its conserved first and last residue. The order of the fields is D gene, J gene, V gene, clone size, CDR3 protein, CDR3 DNA. A D gene is named only where the DNA matches it firmly. The size field is filled for only some rows; it gives once, few, many or a size class.

D: TRBD2; J: TRBJ2-7; V: TRBV27; size: -; CDR3: CASSSIWELAGTYEQYF; DNA: TGTGCCAGCAGTTCCATATGGGAGCTAGCGGGGACCTACGAGCAGTACTTC
D: TRBD1; J: TRBJ1-1; V: TRBV19; size: -; CDR3: CASSIQPTGDTEAFF; DNA: TGTGCCAGTAGTATACAACCGACAGGGGACACTGAAGCTTTCTTT
D: -; J: TRBJ2-4; V: TRBV15; size: -; CDR3: CATSRAADYQYF; DNA: TGTGCCACCAGCAGAGCGGCGGACTATCAGTACTTC
D: TRBD1; J: TRBJ1-4; V: TRBV6-1; size: -; CDR3: CASSEGQGAEKLFF; DNA: TGTGCCAGCAGTGAAGGCCAGGGGGCTGAAAAACTGTTTTTT
D: -; J: TRBJ2-2; V: TRBV19; size: -; CDR3: CASRKKNTGELFF; DNA: TGTGCCAGTCGGAAAAAGAACACCGGGGAGCTGTTTTTT
D: -; J: TRBJ2-7; V: TRBV29-1; size: once; CDR3: CSVGANPYEQYF; DNA: TGCAGCGTTGGGGCCAACCCCTACGAGCAGTACTTC
D: -; J: TRBJ1-5; V: TRBV21-1; size: -; CDR3: CASSLQQGSNQPQHF; DNA: TGTGCCAGCAGCTTGCAACAGGGGAGCAATCAGCCCCAGCATTTT
D: -; J: TRBJ2-7; V: TRBV5-4; size: -; CDR3: CASSLDRDGEQYF; DNA: TGTGCCAGCAGCTTGGACCGGGACGGCGAGCAGTACTTC
D: -; J: TRBJ2-1; V: TRBV10-3; size: -; CDR3: CAISAYDNEQFF; DNA: TGTGCCATCAGTGCGTACGACAATGAGCAGTTCTTC
D: TRBD2; J: TRBJ2-1; V: TRBV28; size: -; CDR3: CASSLLVAGTYNEQFF; DNA: TGTGCCAGCAGTTTACTCGTAGCGGGAACTTACAATGAGCAGTTCTTC
D: TRBD1; J: TRBJ1-5; V: TRBV15; size: -; CDR3: CATSIHRGDLPQHF; DNA: TGTGCCACCAGCATACACAGGGGTGACTTGCCCCAGCATTTT
D: -; J: TRBJ1-2; V: TRBV9; size: -; CDR3: CASSVREDYGYTF; DNA: TGTGCCAGCAGCGTCAGGGAGGACTATGGCTACACCTTC
D: -; J: TRBJ1-1; V: TRBV25-1; size: -; CDR3: CASSGRQGATEAFF; DNA: TGTGCCAGCAGTGGAAGGCAGGGAGCAACTGAAGCTTTCTTT
D: TRBD2; J: TRBJ2-1; V: TRBV5-5; size: few; CDR3: CASSAMTSGGHNEQFF; DNA: TGTGCCAGCAGCGCTATGACTAGCGGGGGGCACAATGAGCAGTTCTTC
D: -; J: TRBJ2-1; V: TRBV5-6; size: -; CDR3: CASSGGLNNEQFF; DNA: TGTGCCAGCAGCGGAGGACTGAACAATGAGCAGTTCTTC
D: -; J: TRBJ1-5; V: TRBV18; size: few; CDR3: CASSPRTGSGHQPQHF; DNA: TGTGCCAGCTCACCACGAACAGGGTCGGGTCATCAGCCCCAGCATTTT
D: TRBD2; J: TRBJ2-7; V: TRBV19; size: -; CDR3: CARAAWGGSGEQYF; DNA: TGTGCCAGAGCCGCGTGGGGCGGGAGTGGGGAGCAGTACTTC
D: -; J: TRBJ1-2; V: TRBV19; size: -; CDR3: CASSSDYGYTF; DNA: TGTGCCAGTAGTTCGGACTATGGCTACACCTTC
D: -; J: TRBJ1-6; V: TRBV6-1; size: few; CDR3: CASSGGAENSPLHF; DNA: TGTGCCAGCAGTGGGGGCGCGGAGAATTCACCCCTCCACTTT
D: -; J: TRBJ2-7; V: TRBV5-6; size: -; CDR3: CASSLVSSAIYEQYF; DNA: TGTGCCAGCAGCTTGGTGTCTAGCGCGATCTACGAGCAGTACTTC
D: TRBD1; J: TRBJ2-5; V: TRBV10-3; size: -; CDR3: CAIRRGQADNTQYF; DNA: TGTGCCATCAGGAGGGGACAGGCGGACAACACCCAGTACTTC
D: -; J: TRBJ2-7; V: TRBV5-7; size: -; CDR3: CASSLAAPRYEQYF; DNA: TGTGCCAGCAGCTTGGCGGCTCCCCGATACGAGCAGTACTTC
D: TRBD1; J: TRBJ1-2; V: TRBV7-3; size: -; CDR3: CASSSSPTGTANF; DNA: TGTGCCAGCAGCTCGTCCCCGACAGGGACCGCAAACTTC
D: -; J: TRBJ1-3; V: TRBV28; size: -; CDR3: CASSRPGYQSSGNTIYF; DNA: TGTGCCAGCAGTCGGCCGGGCTACCAAAGCTCTGGAAACACCATATATTTT
D: -; J: TRBJ1-4; V: TRBV9; size: -; CDR3: CASSVEVVDEKLFF; DNA: TGTGCCAGCAGCGTAGAGGTAGTCGATGAAAAACTGTTTTTT
D: TRBD1; J: TRBJ2-2; V: TRBV11-1; size: -; CDR3: CASSPGQGANTGELFF; DNA: TGTGCCAGCAGCCCAGGACAGGGCGCGAACACCGGGGAGCTGTTTTTT
D: -; J: TRBJ1-2; V: TRBV5-1; size: -; CDR3: CASSQLTGSGGYTF; DNA: TGCGCCAGCAGCCAACTGACGGGTTCTGGTGGCTACACCTTC
D: TRBD2; J: TRBJ2-1; V: TRBV19; size: -; CDR3: CASSIRLAYNEQFF; DNA: TGTGCCAGTAGTATACGACTAGCGTACAATGAGCAGTTCTTC
D: TRBD2; J: TRBJ2-7; V: TRBV6-5; size: -; CDR3: CASTLTSGGSYEQYF; DNA: TGTGCCAGCACCTTGACTAGCGGGGGCTCCTACGAGCAGTACTTC
D: -; J: TRBJ1-4; V: TRBV6-1; size: -; CDR3: CASSQGRRTEKLFF; DNA: TGTGCCAGCAGTCAGGGAAGGCGGACTGAAAAACTGTTTTTT
D: -; J: TRBJ2-7; V: TRBV5-3; size: few; CDR3: CARSSPPGYNWCEQYF; DNA: TGTGCCAGAAGCTCGCCTCCAGGGTACAATTGGTGCGAGCAGTACTTC
D: -; J: TRBJ1-2; V: TRBV6-5; size: -; CDR3: CASSYSGGQKGYTF; DNA: TGTGCCAGCAGTTACTCCGGGGGGCAGAAGGGCTACACCTTC